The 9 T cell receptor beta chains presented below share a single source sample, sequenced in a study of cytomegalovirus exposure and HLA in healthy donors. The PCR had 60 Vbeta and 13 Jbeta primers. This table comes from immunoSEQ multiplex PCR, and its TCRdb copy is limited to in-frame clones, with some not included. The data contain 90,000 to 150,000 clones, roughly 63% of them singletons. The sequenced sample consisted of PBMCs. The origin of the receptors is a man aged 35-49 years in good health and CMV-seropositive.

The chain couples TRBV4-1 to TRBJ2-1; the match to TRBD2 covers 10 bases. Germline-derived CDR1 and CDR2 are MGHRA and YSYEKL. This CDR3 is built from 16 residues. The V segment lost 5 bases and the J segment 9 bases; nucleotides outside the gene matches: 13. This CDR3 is CASSTRGAGGRGEQFF. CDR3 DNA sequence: TGCGCCAGCAGCACCAGAGGAGCGGGAGGGCGTGGTGAGCAGTTCTTC.

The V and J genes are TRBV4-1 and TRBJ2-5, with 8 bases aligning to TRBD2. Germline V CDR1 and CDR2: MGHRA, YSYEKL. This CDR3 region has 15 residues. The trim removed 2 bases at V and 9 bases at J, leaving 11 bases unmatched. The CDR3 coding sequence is TGCGCCAGCAGCCAAAATTTAGCGGGACTGGGGGCCCAGTACTTC. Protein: CASSQNLAGLGAQYF.

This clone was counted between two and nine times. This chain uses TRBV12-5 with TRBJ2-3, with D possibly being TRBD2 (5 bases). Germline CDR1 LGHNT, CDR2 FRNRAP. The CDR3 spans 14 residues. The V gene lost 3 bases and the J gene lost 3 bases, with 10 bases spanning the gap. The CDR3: CASGLGLATDTQYF. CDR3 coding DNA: TGTGCTAGTGGTTTAGGACTGGCGACAGATACGCAGTATTTT.

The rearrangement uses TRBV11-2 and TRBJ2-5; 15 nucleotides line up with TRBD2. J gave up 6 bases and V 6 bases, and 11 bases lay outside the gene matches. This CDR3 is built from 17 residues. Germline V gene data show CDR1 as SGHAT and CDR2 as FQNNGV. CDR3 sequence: CASSPGTSGRWGKTQYF. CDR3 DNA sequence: TGTGCCAGCAGTCCCGGGACTAGCGGGAGGTGGGGAAAGACCCAGTACTTC.

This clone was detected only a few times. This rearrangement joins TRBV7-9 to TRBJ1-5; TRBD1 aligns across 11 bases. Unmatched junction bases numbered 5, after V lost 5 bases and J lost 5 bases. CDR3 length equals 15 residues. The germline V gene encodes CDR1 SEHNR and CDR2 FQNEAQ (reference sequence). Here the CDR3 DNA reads TGTGCCAGCAGCCCCGGGACAGGGGGGCATCAGCCCCAGCATTTT. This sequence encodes CASSPGTGGHQPQHF.

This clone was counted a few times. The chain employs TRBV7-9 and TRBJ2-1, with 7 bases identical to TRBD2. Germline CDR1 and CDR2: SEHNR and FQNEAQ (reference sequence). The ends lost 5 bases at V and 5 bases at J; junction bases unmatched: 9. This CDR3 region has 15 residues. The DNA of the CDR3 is TGTGCCAGCAGCGACGGGGGGTCTACTAACAATGAGCAGTTCTTC. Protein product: CASSDGGSTNNEQFF.

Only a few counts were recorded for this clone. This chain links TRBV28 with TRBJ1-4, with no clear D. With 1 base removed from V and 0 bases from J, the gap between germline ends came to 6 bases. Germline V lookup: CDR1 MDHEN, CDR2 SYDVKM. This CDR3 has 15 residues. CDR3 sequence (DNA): TGTGCCAGCAGTTTATACTCTGCAACTAATGAAAAACTGTTTTTT. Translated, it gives CASSLYSATNEKLFF.

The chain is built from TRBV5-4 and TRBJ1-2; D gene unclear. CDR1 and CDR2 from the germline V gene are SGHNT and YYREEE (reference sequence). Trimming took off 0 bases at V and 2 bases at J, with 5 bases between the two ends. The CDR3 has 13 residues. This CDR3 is CASSLGGNYGYTF. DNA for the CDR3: TGTGCCAGCAGCTTGGGAGGGAACTATGGCTACACCTTC.

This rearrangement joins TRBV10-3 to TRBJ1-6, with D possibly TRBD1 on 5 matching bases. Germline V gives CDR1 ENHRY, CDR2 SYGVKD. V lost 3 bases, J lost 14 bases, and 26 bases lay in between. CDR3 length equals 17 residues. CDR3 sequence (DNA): TGTGCCATCAGTGAAGACACCCGTCCGCAGCCCGGGGGATCCCTCCACTTT. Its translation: CAISEDTRPQPGGSLHF.